Sequencing of this T cell receptor beta chain was carried out in a study of T cells in tuberculosis (dated by TCRdb to 2016 to 2018). Regarding the research as a whole: In the study, CD1B tetramers and high-throughput TCR immunosequencing were combined to characterize T cells specific for the mycobacterial lipid antigen glucose monomycolate (GMM). The study at large found these results: T cells that bind the CD1B-GMM tetramer with low affinity may have been missed by the stringent sort gate.

Because TCR-alpha and TCR-beta chains were sequenced unpaired, no chain pairing information was available. The immunoSEQ multiplex PCR assay was used to generate TCR libraries, with TCR-beta and/or TCR-alpha/delta assays applied to each sample. The Illumina high-throughput platform was used to sequence the amplified TCR libraries. In the authors' own workflow: Clustering and dimensionality reduction were performed using pairwise TCRdist distances among GMM-specific receptors from ex vivo sorted or in vitro expanded T cells. Sequence motifs, defined by gene usage and CDR3 content, were tested for enrichment in tetramer-positive compared with tetramer-negative populations. The immuneACCESS repertoire file appears here via TCRdb, limited to in-frame rearrangements. These files lack a portion of the clones; in checked studies, under half of the deficit traces to unresolved V genes, and the cause of the others is not known. V and J calls and clone size are given by that table; D and trimming were obtained from the DNA. This sample holds about 58,000 clones; 88% were observed only once. Roughly a fifth of the sample is taken by the ten largest.

The CDR3 covers 15 residues, taking in both the cysteine and the phenylalanine. Only the CDR3 DNA is retained, 45 bases long and in frame from the first base. V and J are trimmed by 3 bases and 2 bases, and the gene matches miss 3 bases of the junction. In the germline V gene, CDR1 corresponds to MNHNS and CDR2 to SASEGT. PBMC were thawed, rested overnight, stained with a GMM-loaded CD1B tetramer, a Live/Dead dye and anti-CD3, and then sorted on a FACS Aria II. C32 glucose monomycolate purified from Rhodococcus equi was loaded onto CD1B tetramers. PBMC used for tetramer sorting had been depleted of CD14-expressing monocytes for a separate study before cryopreservation. From each donor, around 96,000 tetramer-negative cells were sorted and were analyzed alongside the tetramer-positive cells. Antigen-specific T cells were sorted from several healthy South African adults using GMM-loaded CD1B tetramers.

Of note for this clone: No much larger clone exists at a distance of one base, and base qualities are not known.

Here the chain combines TRBV6-1 and TRBJ2-3, with 9 middle bases fitting TRBD2. Sequencing used CD1b-GMM tetramer-negative cells sorted from PBMCs. The cell subset or site label, as the study defines it: T cells not binding CD1B-GMM tetramer, sorted from same donor. The receptor was derived from an adult woman with latent tuberculosis. CDR3 reads: CASSETSGLTDTQYF. The sequenced DNA: TGTGCCAGCAGTGAGACTAGCGGTCTCACAGATACGCAGTATTTT.